The entry that follows covers one TCR beta chain sequence. This specimen comes from a study of blood T cell repertoires in COVID-19. At the level of the study: Sites across the United States, Italy and Spain contributed samples from acute and convalescent COVID-19.

Under the authors' procedure: Reference gene primer amplification gave nucleated cell count estimates. Clones were read by immunoSEQ multiplex PCR, and TCRdb kept only the in-frame ones, dropping some. That table gives V, J and clone size, and the DNA gave D and trimming. The sample shows about 210,000 clones, around 88% of them seen only once. The CDR3 is 12 amino acids. Germline loops: CDR1 SGHTA, CDR2 FQGNSA. The ends were cut back, 1 base at V and 8 bases at J, with 6 bases in the middle. The material sequenced was peripheral blood. The rearrangement links TRBV7-2 to TRBJ1-3; D is uncertain. This sequence was found in a man aged 18 to 29 with active or convalescent COVID-19. This chain's CDR3 is CASSLGRDTIYF. CDR3 coding DNA: TGTGCCAGCAGCTTAGGGCGGGACACCATATATTTT.